This entry lists 22 T cell receptor beta chains sequenced from one sample in a study of beta chain features in type 1 diabetes. Expressed TCRB transcripts were sequenced, since all the RNA that had been isolated was reverse transcribed. Produced via immunoSEQ multiplex PCR; TCRdb's table is partial and in-frame only. The data show about 300,000 clones, approximately 8% seen once. The sequenced material came from central memory CD4+ T cells from blood. These receptors were obtained from a young woman in good health.

This clone was seen more than once but under ten times. J is TRBJ1-1 and V is TRBV7-2, with a weak D call TRBD1 (6 bases). The V end lost 5 bases, the J end lost 3 bases, and 16 bases lay between the germline ends. This CDR3 is built from 15 residues. Germline V lookup: CDR1 SGHTA, CDR2 FQGNSA. CDR3 in amino acids: CASSADYRADTEAFF. CDR3 nucleotide sequence: TGTGCCAGCAGCGCAGATTACAGGGCCGACACTGAAGCTTTCTTT.

This chain's CDR3 is CASSGDSPVDYGYTF. For the CDR3, the DNA is TGTGCCAGCAGTGGGGACAGCCCAGTTGATTATGGCTACACCTTC. The gene calls are TRBV25-1 and TRBJ1-2; 7 nucleotides match TRBD1. The CDR3 runs to 15 residues. In germline, CDR1 is MGHDK, CDR2 SYGVNS. V shed 4 bases, J shed 5 bases, and the junction held 10 bases outside the gene matches.

The chain uses TRBV19 and TRBJ1-2; no definite D call. This CDR3 spans 12 amino acids. CDR1 is LNHDA and CDR2 is SQIVND in the germline V gene (reference sequence). V gave up 7 bases and J gave up 4 bases, with 10 bases separating them. The CDR3, as DNA: TGTGCCAGTATGGACGGACCCTATGGCTACACCTTC. It is translated as CASMDGPYGYTF.

This clone showed up just a few times. V gene TRBV7-2 combines with J gene TRBJ1-6; D is possibly TRBD1 (5 bases). The CDR3 is 18 amino acids. V lost 2 bases and J lost 6, with 20 bases in between. Germline CDR1 SGHTA, CDR2 FQGNSA. The CDR3 loop is CASSLHIVERQGNSPLHF. CDR3 in DNA: TGTGCCAGCAGCTTACACATAGTAGAACGCCAGGGTAATTCACCCCTCCACTTT.

At least ten counts were recorded for this clone. The chain links TRBV2 to TRBJ2-5; the D gene is possibly TRBD1 (7 bases). Germline CDR1 SNHLY, CDR2 FYNNEI. The length of the CDR3 is 13 residues. The germline V and J ends were trimmed by 7 bases and 6 bases, with 15 bases remaining between them. Here the CDR3 DNA reads TGTGCCAGCACAGGGGGGAACACCCAGACCCAGTACTTC. The encoded protein is CASTGGNTQTQYF. Complete variable domain (other parts from reference TRBV2 and TRBJ2-5): EPEVTQTPSHQVTQMGQEVILRCVPISNHLYFYWYRQILGQKVEFLVSFYNNEISEKSEIFDDQFSVERPDGSNFTLKIRSTKLEDSAMYFCASTGGNTQTQYFGPGTRLLVL.

V and J are TRBV5-6 and TRBJ2-1, with a tentative D call TRBD1 (5 bases). Trimming removed 4 bases at V and 9 bases at J, with 17 bases between. From germline, CDR1 is SGHDT and CDR2 YYEEEE. This CDR3 spans 14 amino acids. CDR3 DNA: TGTGCCAGCAGCCGAAGTGACATTGGGGCTGAGCAGTTCTTC. This sequence encodes CASSRSDIGAEQFF.

This clone was seen only a few times. The V call is TRBV18, the J call TRBJ2-2, with a weak D call TRBD1 (6 bases). Germline CDR1 reads KGHSH; CDR2 reads LQKENI. V was clipped by 6 bases and J by 2 bases, with 19 bases between them. The CDR3 has 17 residues. The CDR3, as DNA: TGTGCCAGCTCCCTTTTCGCAGGGGCCGACAACACCGGGGAGCTGTTTTTT. Its protein product is CASSLFAGADNTGELFF.

The chain uses TRBV7-9 and TRBJ2-2; a weak D match, TRBD1 (5 bases). The CDR3 consists of 16 residues. The germline V gene has CDR1 SEHNR and CDR2 FQNEAQ (reference sequence). V was shortened by 3 bases and J by 0 bases, with 11 bases between the two germline ends. The CDR3 nucleotides are TGTGCCAGCAGCTTTACAGGAAAAGCGAACACCGGGGAGCTGTTTTTT. Translated: CASSFTGKANTGELFF.

This chain connects TRBV7-9 to TRBJ2-5; D is unresolved. This CDR3 contains 15 residues. The germline CDR1 and CDR2 sequences are SEHNR and FQNEAQ (reference sequence). The ends were cut back, 3 bases at V and 2 bases at J, with 13 bases in the middle. The CDR3: CASSFWSAKQETQYF. The CDR3 DNA is TGTGCCAGCAGCTTTTGGTCAGCAAAGCAAGAGACCCAGTACTTC.

The chain carries TRBV6-6 and TRBJ2-5; 7 bases map to TRBD2. The V gene's germline CDR1 is MNHNY and CDR2 SVGAGI (reference sequence). The CDR3 loop spans 15 amino acids. With 7 bases clipped from V and 1 base from J, the junction kept 9 bases outside the gene matches. CDR3 protein: CASNPGSSGQETQYF. CDR3 coding DNA: TGTGCCAGCAACCCGGGTTCTAGCGGCCAAGAGACCCAGTACTTC.

The V call is TRBV7-2, the J call TRBJ2-5; TRBD1 agrees at 7 bases. After removal of 4 bases from V and 4 bases from J, the junction contained 6 bases not matched to a gene. The CDR3 contains 14 residues. CDR1 and CDR2 (germline): SGHTA, FQGNSA. The CDR3 sequence is CASSSQGVGETQYF. CDR3 DNA: TGTGCCAGCAGCTCGCAGGGGGTCGGAGAGACCCAGTACTTC.

At least ten counts were recorded for this clone. The rearrangement joins TRBV5-4 to TRBJ1-1; the D is unclear. This CDR3 comprises 13 residues. V was cut by 10 bases and J by 1 base, with 14 bases left in between. Germline assignment: CDR1 SGHNT and CDR2 YYREEE (reference sequence). CDR3 in amino acids: CACHVAPNTEAFF. The DNA of the CDR3 is TGTGCCTGTCACGTAGCCCCGAACACTGAAGCTTTCTTT.

This clone was detected a few times. The V and J genes are TRBV27 and TRBJ2-7, with D perhaps matching TRBD1 (5 bases). Germline V gene data show CDR1 as MNHEY and CDR2 as SMNVEV (reference sequence). V lost 3 bases, J lost 8 bases, and 11 bases lay in between. This CDR3 has 12 amino acids. CDR3 bases: TGTGCCAGCAGTTTGGCGCAGGGAAAGCAGTACTTC. It translates to CASSLAQGKQYF.

This clone appeared a few times. The V and J genes are TRBV6-1 and TRBJ2-7, with D unresolved. The CDR3 runs 13 residues. Trimming removed 7 bases at V and 4 bases at J, with 14 bases between. CDR1 MNHNS and CDR2 SASEGT come from the germline V gene. CDR3 protein: CASNFLTEYEQYF. For the CDR3, the DNA is TGTGCCAGCAATTTTTTAACGGAGTACGAGCAGTACTTC.

This clone was counted between two and nine times. J is TRBJ2-1 and V is TRBV7-9; 9 bases match TRBD2. The CDR3 is 15 residues long. Germline lookup yields CDR1 SEHNR and CDR2 FQNEAQ (reference sequence). V lost 5 bases, J lost 9 bases, and 11 bases stayed unmatched. CDR3 DNA sequence: TGTGCCAGCAGCCCGACACGCGGGGGGGCGACTGAGCAGTTCTTC. This encodes CASSPTRGGATEQFF.

The chain recombines TRBV18 with TRBJ1-2, with D possibly matching TRBD1 (6 bases). Trimming removed 2 bases at V and 3 bases at J, with 13 bases between. CDR3 size: 15 residues. Per germline, CDR1 KGHSH and CDR2 LQKENI. The CDR3 coding sequence is TGTGCCAGCTCACCAGGAGGGGGAGGATACTATGGCTACACCTTC. Protein: CASSPGGGGYYGYTF.

The table lists this clone with a few counts. The chain carries TRBV18 and TRBJ1-1; D is possibly TRBD1 (6 bases). The CDR3 has 18 amino acids. Germline loops: CDR1 KGHSH, CDR2 LQKENI. Trimming removed 2 bases from V and 2 bases from J, with 21 bases in between. DNA of the CDR3: TGTGCCAGCTCACCAATTAATGGAGGGGGAGCTGACAACACTGAAGCTTTCTTT. Translating gives CASSPINGGGADNTEAFF.

This clone came up a few times. V gene TRBV4-1 combines with J gene TRBJ1-6; D gene uncertain. Germline V gene data show CDR1 as MGHRA and CDR2 as YSYEKL. The CDR3 has 13 residues. V was pared by 4 bases and J by 9 bases, with 10 bases between. The CDR3 nucleotides are TGCGCCAGCAGCCCAGGTCCCTTTTCACCCCTCCACTTT. Its protein product is CASSPGPFSPLHF.

The rearrangement uses TRBV27 and TRBJ2-7; 8 positions match TRBD2. The V gene end was trimmed by 3 bases and the J gene end by 2 bases; junction bases not matched to a gene: 6. The germline V gene has CDR1 MNHEY and CDR2 SMNVEV (reference sequence). The CDR3 length is 15 residues. The CDR3 here is CASSFGRLATYEQYF. CDR3 nucleotide sequence: TGTGCCAGCAGTTTTGGACGACTAGCGACCTACGAGCAGTACTTC.

This clone was seen more than once but under ten times. V is TRBV7-3 and J is TRBJ1-3; D unclear. The CDR3 is 17 amino acids. Germline V lookup: CDR1 SGHTA, CDR2 FQGTGA. Between the trimmed V and J ends, which lost 2 bases and 0 bases, there was a span of 14 bases. For the CDR3, the DNA is TGTGCCAGCAGCTTAGCCGGAATTCAATCCTCTGGAAACACCATATATTTT. Translating gives CASSLAGIQSSGNTIYF.

This clone showed up many times. V usage is TRBV9 and J usage is TRBJ2-1; 10 bases are shared with TRBD2. V was pared by 3 bases and J by 9 bases, with 9 bases of the junction left unmatched. The CDR3 has 15 amino acids. CDR1 and CDR2 (germline): SGDLS, YYNGEE. This CDR3 reads CASSARTSGDGEQFF. CDR3 DNA sequence: TGTGCCAGCAGCGCCCGGACTAGCGGCGACGGTGAGCAGTTCTTC.

In this sample, this clone turned up a few times. The rearrangement joins TRBV2 to TRBJ1-1; 7 nucleotides agree with TRBD1. V trimming: 6 bases; J trimming: 4 bases; junction bases outside the gene matches: 5. The CDR3 has 13 residues. The germline V gene encodes CDR1 SNHLY and CDR2 FYNNEI. The CDR3 here is CASRRQGLTEAFF. The DNA for the CDR3 is TGTGCCAGCAGGAGACAGGGACTCACTGAAGCTTTCTTT.